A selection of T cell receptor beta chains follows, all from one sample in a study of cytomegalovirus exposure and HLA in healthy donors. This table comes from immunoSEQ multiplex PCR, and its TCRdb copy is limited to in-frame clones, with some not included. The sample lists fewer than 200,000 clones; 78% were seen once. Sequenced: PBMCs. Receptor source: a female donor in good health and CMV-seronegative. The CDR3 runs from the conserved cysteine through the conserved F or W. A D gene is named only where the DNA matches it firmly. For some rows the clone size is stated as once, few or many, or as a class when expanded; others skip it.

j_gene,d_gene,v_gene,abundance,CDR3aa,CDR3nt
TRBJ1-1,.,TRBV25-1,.,CASSPSRMGGGGAFF,TGTGCCAGCAGTCCGAGTCGAATGGGTGGGGGGGGAGCTTTCTTT
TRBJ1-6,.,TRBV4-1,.,CASSPSGQLNSPLHF,TGCGCCAGCAGCCCATCAGGGCAGCTTAATTCACCCCTCCACTTT
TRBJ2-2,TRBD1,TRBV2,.,CANRGQGTNTGELFF,TGTGCCAATAGGGGACAGGGGACGAACACCGGGGAGCTGTTTTTT
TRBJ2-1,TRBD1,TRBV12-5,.,CASGPRGTGVNEQFF,TGTGCTAGTGGTCCCCGGGGGACAGGGGTAAATGAGCAGTTCTTC
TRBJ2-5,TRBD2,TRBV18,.,CASSRTSGGITPETQYF,TGTGCCAGCTCACGTACTAGCGGGGGGATTACCCCAGAGACCCAGTACTTC
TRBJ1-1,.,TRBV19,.,CASTIHRNTEAFF,TGTGCCAGTACCATACACCGGAACACTGAAGCTTTCTTT
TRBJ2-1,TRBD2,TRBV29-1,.,CSVGGTSGSGSYNEQFF,TGCAGCGTTGGGGGGACTAGCGGGAGTGGTTCCTACAATGAGCAGTTCTTC
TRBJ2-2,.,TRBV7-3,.,CASSLRAGELFF,TGTGCCAGCAGCTTAAGGGCGGGGGAGCTGTTTTTT
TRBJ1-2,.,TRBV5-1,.,CASSLNRDYGYTF,TGCGCCAGCAGCTTGAACAGGGACTATGGCTACACCTTC
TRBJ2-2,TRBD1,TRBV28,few,CATPGTGANTGELFF,TGTGCCACCCCCGGGACAGGGGCGAACACCGGGGAGCTGTTTTTT
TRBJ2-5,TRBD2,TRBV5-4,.,CASSLGLAGEGGMETQYF,TGTGCCAGCAGCTTGGGACTAGCGGGAGAGGGGGGGATGGAGACCCAGTACTTC
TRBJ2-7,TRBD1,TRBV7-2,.,CASSLVGQGARGEQYF,TGTGCCAGCAGCTTAGTGGGACAGGGGGCGCGGGGCGAGCAGTACTTC
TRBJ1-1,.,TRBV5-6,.,CASSWGPQGNTEAFF,TGTGCCAGCAGCTGGGGCCCACAGGGGAACACTGAAGCTTTCTTT
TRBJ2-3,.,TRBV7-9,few,CVLDTQYF,TGCGTTCTGGATACGCAGTATTTT
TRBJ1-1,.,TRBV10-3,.,CAIRLQAGTEAFF,TGTGCCATCAGACTCCAGGCTGGCACTGAAGCTTTCTTT
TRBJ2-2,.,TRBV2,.,CASSGGLAASGYTGELFF,TGTGCCAGCAGTGGGGGGCTAGCTGCTAGCGGCTACACCGGGGAGCTGTTTTTT
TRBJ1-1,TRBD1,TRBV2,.,CASSRDRGQPEAFF,TGTGCCAGCAGCAGGGACAGGGGCCAGCCTGAAGCTTTCTTT
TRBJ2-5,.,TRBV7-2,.,CASSQRLIETQYF,TGTGCCAGCAGCCAGCGGCTTATCGAGACCCAGTACTTC
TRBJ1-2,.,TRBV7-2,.,CASSSGGLNYGYTF,TGTGCCAGCAGCTCCGGGGGACTGAACTATGGCTACACCTTC
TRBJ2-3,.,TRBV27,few,CASSFLTADTQYF,TGTGCCAGCAGTTTCTTAACTGCAGATACGCAGTATTTT
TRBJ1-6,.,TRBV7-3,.,CASSFPQGRPPQDNSPLHF,TGTGCCAGCAGCTTCCCACAGGGAAGACCTCCCCAGGATAATTCACCCCTCCACTTT
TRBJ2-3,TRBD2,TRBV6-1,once,CASRGTSGGTDTQYF,TGTGCCAGCAGGGGGACTAGCGGAGGAACAGATACGCAGTATTTT
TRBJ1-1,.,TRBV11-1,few,CASSLNGRGNTEAFF,TGTGCCAGCAGCTTGAATGGTAGGGGAAACACTGAAGCTTTCTTT
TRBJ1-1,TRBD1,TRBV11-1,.,CASSLGAQGDGEAFF,TGTGCCAGCAGCTTAGGGGCCCAGGGGGATGGTGAAGCTTTCTTT
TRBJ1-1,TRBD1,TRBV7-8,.,CASSRTRDRRSEAFF,TGTGCCAGCAGCCGAACTAGGGACAGGCGCTCTGAAGCTTTCTTT
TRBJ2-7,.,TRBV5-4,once,CASSQGPGEYEQYF,TGTGCCAGCAGCCAAGGTCCGGGAGAGTACGAGCAGTACTTC
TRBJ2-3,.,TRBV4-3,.,CASSQSRADTQYF,TGCGCCAGCAGCCAAAGCCGTGCAGATACGCAGTATTTT
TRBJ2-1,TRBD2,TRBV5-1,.,CASSLGGLAQNNEQFF,TGCGCCAGCAGCTTGGGGGGACTAGCGCAAAACAATGAGCAGTTCTTC
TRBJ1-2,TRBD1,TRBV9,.,CASSPRTGNVGYTF,TGTGCCAGCAGCCCCCGGACAGGGAACGTTGGCTACACCTTC
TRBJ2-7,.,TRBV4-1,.,CASSQVDRTYEQYF,TGCGCCAGCAGCCAAGTAGACAGAACCTACGAGCAGTACTTC
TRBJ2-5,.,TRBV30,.,CAWLRGSETQYF,TGTGCCTGGCTGCGGGGATCGGAGACCCAGTACTTC
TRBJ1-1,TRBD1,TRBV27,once,CASSGSGTGKAFF,TGTGCCAGCAGTGGAAGTGGGACAGGGAAAGCTTTCTTT
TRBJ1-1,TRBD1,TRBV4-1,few,CASSLNRGLRNTEAFF,TGCGCCAGCAGCCTTAACAGGGGGCTTAGGAACACTGAAGCTTTCTTT
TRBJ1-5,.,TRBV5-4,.,CASSPDVAGQPQHF,TGTGCCAGCAGCCCCGATGTCGCGGGGCAGCCCCAGCATTTT
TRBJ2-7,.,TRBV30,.,CAWRTAYEQYF,TGTGCCTGGAGGACTGCCTACGAGCAGTACTTC
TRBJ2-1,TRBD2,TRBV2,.,CASSSDYLGRGGYNEQFF,TGTGCCAGCAGTTCTGATTACCTGGGGCGGGGGGGATACAATGAGCAGTTCTTC
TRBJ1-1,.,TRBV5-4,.,CASSLGGAGATEAFF,TGTGCCAGCAGCTTGGGAGGGGCGGGGGCCACTGAAGCTTTCTTT